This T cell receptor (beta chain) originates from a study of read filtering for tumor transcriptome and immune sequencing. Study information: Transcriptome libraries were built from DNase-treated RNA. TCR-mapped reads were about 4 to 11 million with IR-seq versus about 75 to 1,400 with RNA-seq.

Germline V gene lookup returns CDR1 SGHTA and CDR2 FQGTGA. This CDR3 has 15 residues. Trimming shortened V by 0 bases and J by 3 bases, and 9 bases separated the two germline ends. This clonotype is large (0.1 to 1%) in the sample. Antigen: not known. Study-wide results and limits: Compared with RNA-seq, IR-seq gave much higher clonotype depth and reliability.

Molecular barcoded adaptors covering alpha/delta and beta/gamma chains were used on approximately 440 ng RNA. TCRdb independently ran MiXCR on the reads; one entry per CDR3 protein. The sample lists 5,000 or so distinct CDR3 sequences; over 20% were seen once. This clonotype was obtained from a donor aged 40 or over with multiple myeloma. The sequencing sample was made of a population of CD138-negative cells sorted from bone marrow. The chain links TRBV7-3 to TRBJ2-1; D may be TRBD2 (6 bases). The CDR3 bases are TGTGCCAGCAGCTTAACGCGGGATCACTACAATGAGCAGTTCTTC. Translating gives CASSLTRDHYNEQFF.